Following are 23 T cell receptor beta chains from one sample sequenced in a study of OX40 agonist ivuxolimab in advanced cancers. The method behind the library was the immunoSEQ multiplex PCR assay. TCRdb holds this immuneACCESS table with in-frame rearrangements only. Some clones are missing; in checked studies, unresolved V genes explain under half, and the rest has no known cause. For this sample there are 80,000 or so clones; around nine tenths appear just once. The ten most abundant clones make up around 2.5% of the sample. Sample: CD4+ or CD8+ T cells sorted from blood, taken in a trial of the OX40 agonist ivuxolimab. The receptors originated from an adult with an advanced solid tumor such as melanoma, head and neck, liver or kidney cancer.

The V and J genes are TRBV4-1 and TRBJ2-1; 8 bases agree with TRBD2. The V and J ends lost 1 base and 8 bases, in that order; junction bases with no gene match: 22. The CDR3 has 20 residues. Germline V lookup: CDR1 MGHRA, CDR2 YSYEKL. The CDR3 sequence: CASSQAWLAGSLLQRDEQFF. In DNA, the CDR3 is TGCGCCAGCAGCCAAGCCTGGCTAGCGGGCTCCCTACTCCAACGGGATGAGCAGTTCTTC.

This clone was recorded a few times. The CDR3 DNA reads as TGTGCCAGCAGTCCGTGGGACAGGCTGGATGAGCAGTTCTTC. Amino acids: CASSPWDRLDEQFF. The gene calls are TRBV6-6 and TRBJ2-1, with 8 bases that match TRBD1. J lost 8 bases, V lost 5 bases, and 8 bases had no gene match. CDR1 is MNHNY and CDR2 is SVGAGI in the germline V gene (reference sequence). The CDR3 sequence is 14 residues long.

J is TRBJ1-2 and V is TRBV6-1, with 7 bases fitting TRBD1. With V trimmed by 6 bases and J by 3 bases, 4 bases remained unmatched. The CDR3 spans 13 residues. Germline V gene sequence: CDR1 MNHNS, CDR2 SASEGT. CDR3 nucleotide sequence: TGTGCCAGCAGAGGGACAGTGGACTATGGCTACACCTTC. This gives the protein CASRGTVDYGYTF.

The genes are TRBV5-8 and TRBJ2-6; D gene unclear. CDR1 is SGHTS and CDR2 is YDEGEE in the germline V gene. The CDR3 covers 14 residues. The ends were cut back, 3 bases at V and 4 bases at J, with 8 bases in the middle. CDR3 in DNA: TGTGCCAGCAGCTACCCTGGGGGGGCCAACGTCCTGACTTTC. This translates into CASSYPGGANVLTF.

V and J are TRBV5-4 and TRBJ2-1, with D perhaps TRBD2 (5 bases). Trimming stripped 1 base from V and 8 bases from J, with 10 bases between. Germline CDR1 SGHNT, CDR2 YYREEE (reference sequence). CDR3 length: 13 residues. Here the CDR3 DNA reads TGTGCCAGCAGCTTGACTAGGAGCGATGAGCAGTTCTTC. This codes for CASSLTRSDEQFF. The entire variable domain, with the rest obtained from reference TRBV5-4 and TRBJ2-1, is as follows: ETGVTQSPTHLIKTRGQQVTLRCSSQSGHNTVSWYQQALGQGPQFIFQYYREEENGRGNFPPRFSGLQFPNYSSELNVNALELDDSALYLCASSLTRSDEQFFGPGTRLTVL.

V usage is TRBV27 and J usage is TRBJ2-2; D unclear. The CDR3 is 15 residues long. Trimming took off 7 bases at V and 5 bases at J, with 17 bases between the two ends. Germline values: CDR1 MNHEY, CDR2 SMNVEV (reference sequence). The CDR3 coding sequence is TGTGCCAGCAACCCTCGGGCCTCCCCGACCGGGGAGCTGTTTTTT. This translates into CASNPRASPTGELFF.

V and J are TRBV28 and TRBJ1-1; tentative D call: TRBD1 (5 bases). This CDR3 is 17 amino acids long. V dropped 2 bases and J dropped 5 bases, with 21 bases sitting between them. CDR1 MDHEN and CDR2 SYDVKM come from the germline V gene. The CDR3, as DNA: TGTGCCAGCAGTTTACCCATCCCCGACGGGGGGGGGACTGAAGCTTTCTTT. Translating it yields CASSLPIPDGGGTEAFF.

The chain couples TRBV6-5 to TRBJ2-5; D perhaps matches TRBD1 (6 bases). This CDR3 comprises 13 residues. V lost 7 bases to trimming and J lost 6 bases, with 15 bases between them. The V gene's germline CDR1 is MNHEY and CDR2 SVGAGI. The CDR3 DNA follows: TGTGCCAGCACCCAACAGGGTTCGAAGACCCAGTACTTC. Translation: CASTQQGSKTQYF.

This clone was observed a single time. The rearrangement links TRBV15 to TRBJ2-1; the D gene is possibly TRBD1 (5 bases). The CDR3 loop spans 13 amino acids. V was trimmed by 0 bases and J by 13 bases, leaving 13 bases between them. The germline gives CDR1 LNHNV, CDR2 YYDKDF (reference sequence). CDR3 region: CATSRDSVTDQFF. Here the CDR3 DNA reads TGTGCCACCAGCAGAGATAGTGTGACAGATCAGTTCTTC.

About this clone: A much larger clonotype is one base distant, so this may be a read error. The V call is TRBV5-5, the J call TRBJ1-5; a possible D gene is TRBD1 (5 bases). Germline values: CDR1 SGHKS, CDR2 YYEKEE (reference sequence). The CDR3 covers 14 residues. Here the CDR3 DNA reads TGTGCCAGCAGCTTTACCAGACAGTCCCAGCTCCAGCATTTT. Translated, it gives CASSFTRQSQLQHF.

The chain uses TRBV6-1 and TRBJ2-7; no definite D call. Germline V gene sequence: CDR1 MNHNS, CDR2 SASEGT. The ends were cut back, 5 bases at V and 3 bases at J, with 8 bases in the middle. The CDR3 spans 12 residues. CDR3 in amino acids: CASSNLLYEQYF. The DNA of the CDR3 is TGTGCCAGCAGTAACCTGCTCTACGAGCAGTACTTC.

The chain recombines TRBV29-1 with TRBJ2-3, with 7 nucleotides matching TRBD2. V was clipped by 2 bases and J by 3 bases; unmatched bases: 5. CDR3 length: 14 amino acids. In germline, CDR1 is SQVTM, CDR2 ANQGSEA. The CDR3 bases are TGCAGCGTTGAACCGGGGGGTTGGACAGATACGCAGTATTTT. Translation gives CSVEPGGWTDTQYF.

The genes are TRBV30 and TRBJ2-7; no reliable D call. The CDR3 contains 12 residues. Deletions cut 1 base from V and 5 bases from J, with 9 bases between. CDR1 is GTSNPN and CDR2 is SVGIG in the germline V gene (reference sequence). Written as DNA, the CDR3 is TGTGCCTGGAGTGCCTCCCGCCACGAGCAGTACTTC. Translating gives CAWSASRHEQYF.

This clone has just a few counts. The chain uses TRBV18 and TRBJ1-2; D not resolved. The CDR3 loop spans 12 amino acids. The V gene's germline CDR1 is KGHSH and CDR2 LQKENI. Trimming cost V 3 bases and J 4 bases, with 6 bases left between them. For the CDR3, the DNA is TGTGCCAGCTCACCGGACGGCTATGGCTACACCTTC. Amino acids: CASSPDGYGYTF.

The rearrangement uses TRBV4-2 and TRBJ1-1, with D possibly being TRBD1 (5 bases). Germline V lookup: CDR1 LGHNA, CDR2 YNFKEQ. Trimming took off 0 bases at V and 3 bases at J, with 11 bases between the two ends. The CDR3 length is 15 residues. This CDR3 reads CASSQDQGSDTEAFF. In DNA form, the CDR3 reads TGTGCCAGCAGCCAAGATCAGGGTTCAGACACTGAAGCTTTCTTT.

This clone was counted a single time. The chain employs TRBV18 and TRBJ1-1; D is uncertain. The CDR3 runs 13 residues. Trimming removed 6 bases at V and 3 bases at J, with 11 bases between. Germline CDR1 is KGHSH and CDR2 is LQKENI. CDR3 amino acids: CASSLWMDTEAFF. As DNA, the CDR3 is TGTGCCAGCTCCCTCTGGATGGACACTGAAGCTTTCTTT.

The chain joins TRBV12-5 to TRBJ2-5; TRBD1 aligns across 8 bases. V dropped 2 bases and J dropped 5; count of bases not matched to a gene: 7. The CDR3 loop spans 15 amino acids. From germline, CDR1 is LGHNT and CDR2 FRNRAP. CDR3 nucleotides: TGTGCTAGTGGTTTGCGGCAGGGGGCAGTGGAGACCCAGTACTTC. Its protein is CASGLRQGAVETQYF.

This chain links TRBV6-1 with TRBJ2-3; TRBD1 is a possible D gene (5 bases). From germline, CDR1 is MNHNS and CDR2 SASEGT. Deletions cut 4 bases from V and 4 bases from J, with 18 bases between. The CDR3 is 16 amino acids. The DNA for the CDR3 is TGTGCCAGCAGTGTTGGGGCTCCCCGCGTCGCAGATACGCAGTATTTT. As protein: CASSVGAPRVADTQYF.

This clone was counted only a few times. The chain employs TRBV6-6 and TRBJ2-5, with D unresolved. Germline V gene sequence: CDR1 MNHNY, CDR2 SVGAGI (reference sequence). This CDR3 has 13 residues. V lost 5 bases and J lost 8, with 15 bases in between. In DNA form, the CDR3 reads TGTGCCAGCAGTACCGCCGGAATAGGCACCCAGTACTTC. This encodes CASSTAGIGTQYF.

The CDR3 nucleotides read TGTGCCAGCAGCTTATCGCCGGGGGGGATTGAGACGCAGTATTTT. Protein product: CASSLSPGGIETQYF. V is TRBV7-2 and J is TRBJ2-3; 8 positions match TRBD2. The CDR3 is 15 residues long. V lost 2 bases and J lost 9; bases outside the gene matches: 10. Germline CDR1 SGHTA, CDR2 FQGNSA. Full variable domain (missing parts from reference TRBV7-2 and TRBJ2-3): GAGVSQSPSNKVTEKGKDVELRCDPISGHTALYWYRQSLGQGLEFLIYFQGNSAPDKSGLPSDRFSAERTGGSVSTLTIQRTQQEDSAVYLCASSLSPGGIETQYFGPGTRLTVL.

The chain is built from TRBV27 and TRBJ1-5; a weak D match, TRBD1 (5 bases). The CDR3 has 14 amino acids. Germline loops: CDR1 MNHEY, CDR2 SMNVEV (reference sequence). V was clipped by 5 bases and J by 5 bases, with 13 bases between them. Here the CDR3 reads CASSRTLGDQPQHF. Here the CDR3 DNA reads TGTGCCAGCAGTCGGACACTCGGGGATCAGCCCCAGCATTTT.

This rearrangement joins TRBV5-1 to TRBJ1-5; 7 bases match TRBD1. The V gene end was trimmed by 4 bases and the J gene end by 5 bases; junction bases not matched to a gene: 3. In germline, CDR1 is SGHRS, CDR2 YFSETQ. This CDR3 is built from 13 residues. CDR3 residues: CASSVDRDQPQHF. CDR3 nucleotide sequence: TGCGCCAGCAGCGTCGACAGGGATCAGCCCCAGCATTTT.

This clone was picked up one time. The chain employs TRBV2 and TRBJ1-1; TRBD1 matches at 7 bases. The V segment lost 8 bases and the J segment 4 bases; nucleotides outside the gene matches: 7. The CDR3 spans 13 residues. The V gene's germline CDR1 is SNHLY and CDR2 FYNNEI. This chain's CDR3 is CASGLQGFTEAFF. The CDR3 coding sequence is TGTGCCAGCGGCTTACAGGGGTTCACTGAAGCTTTCTTT.